These 32 T cell receptor beta chains were sequenced from one sample in a study of cytomegalovirus exposure and HLA in healthy donors. It was with 60 Vbeta and 13 Jbeta primers that the PCR ran. The data were produced by immunoSEQ multiplex PCR, yet TCRdb's version contains in-frame clones alone and is incomplete. Among 150,000 or so clones listed, about four fifths were seen once. Sequenced sample: PBMCs. The receptors were sampled from a man younger than 40 in good health and CMV-seropositive.

The table lists this clone with a few counts. The J gene is TRBJ1-1, the V gene TRBV5-4; D gene unclear. Germline CDR1 SGHNT, CDR2 YYREEE (reference sequence). The CDR3 contains 15 residues. V was clipped by 0 bases and J by 0 bases, with 9 bases between them. The CDR3: CASSLGARLNTEAFF. Written as DNA, the CDR3 is TGTGCCAGCAGCTTGGGGGCCAGACTGAACACTGAAGCTTTCTTT. Looking up the rest from reference TRBV5-4 and TRBJ1-1 gives the full variable domain: ETGVTQSPTHLIKTRGQQVTLRCSSQSGHNTVSWYQQALGQGPQFIFQYYREEENGRGNFPPRFSGLQFPNYSSELNVNALELDDSALYLCASSLGARLNTEAFFGQGTRLTVV.

V usage is TRBV11-2 and J usage is TRBJ2-2; TRBD2 is a possible D gene (5 bases). Germline-derived CDR1 and CDR2 are SGHAT and FQNNGV. The V end was cut by 1 base, the J end by 0 bases, with 9 bases between. CDR3 length: 16 amino acids. This CDR3 reads CASSLVGKANTGELFF. CDR3 DNA: TGTGCCAGCAGCTTAGTCGGGAAAGCGAACACCGGGGAGCTGTTTTTT.

V gene TRBV27 combines with J gene TRBJ2-7; TRBD2 is a possible D gene (5 bases). V shed 5 bases and J shed 0 bases, with 14 bases lying between them. The CDR3 is 15 residues long. In germline, CDR1 is MNHEY, CDR2 SMNVEV (reference sequence). The CDR3: CASSDRKGSSYEQYF. DNA of the CDR3: TGTGCCAGCAGTGATAGGAAAGGGAGCTCCTACGAGCAGTACTTC.

The chain joins TRBV2 to TRBJ2-7, with 12 bases matching TRBD2. The CDR3 consists of 14 residues. The junction had 3 bases not matched to a gene; V was cut back by 6 bases and J by 3 bases. CDR1 and CDR2 from the germline V gene are SNHLY and FYNNEI. As DNA, the CDR3 is TGTGCCAGCAGAGGACTAGCGGGACTCTACGAGCAGTACTTC. Translation gives CASRGLAGLYEQYF.

The chain links TRBV6-5 to TRBJ2-7; no definite D call. Germline assignment: CDR1 MNHEY and CDR2 SVGAGI. CDR3 length: 13 amino acids. The V end was cut by 6 bases, the J end by 2 bases, with 11 bases between. The CDR3 sequence is CASSTPLPYEQYF. The CDR3 bases are TGTGCCAGCAGCACTCCCCTCCCCTACGAGCAGTACTTC.

The CDR3 DNA is TGTGCCAGCAGCCGAATGAGGGAAAAACTGTTTTTT. Translated, it gives CASSRMREKLFF. The rearrangement links TRBV14 to TRBJ1-4; unclear D gene. The germline V gene has CDR1 SGHDN and CDR2 FVKESK. V lost 4 bases and J 8 bases, leaving 8 bases between the germline ends. The CDR3 runs 12 residues.

The rearrangement joins TRBV18 to TRBJ2-7; 11 nucleotides align to TRBD2. The V and J ends lost 3 bases and 3 bases, in that order; junction bases with no gene match: 4. CDR1 and CDR2 from the germline V gene are KGHSH and LQKENI. The CDR3 has 15 residues. The CDR3 is CASSPGTSGGYEQYF. The CDR3 DNA follows: TGTGCCAGCTCACCTGGGACTAGCGGTGGCTACGAGCAGTACTTC.

This clone showed up just once. V and J are TRBV4-1 and TRBJ2-5; possible D gene TRBD1, 6 bases. CDR1 is MGHRA and CDR2 is YSYEKL in the germline V gene. CDR3 length: 16 residues. The V and J ends lost 1 base and 9 bases respectively, with 21 bases between them. The CDR3 loop reads CASSQGDDWGQAAQYF. In nucleotides, the CDR3 is TGCGCCAGCAGCCAAGGGGACGATTGGGGGCAGGCGGCCCAGTACTTC.

The V and J genes are TRBV7-2 and TRBJ2-5, with 7 bases aligning to TRBD2. Germline V CDR1 and CDR2: SGHTA, FQGNSA. The CDR3 consists of 15 residues. Trimming took 5 bases from V and 2 from J; bases not matched to a gene: 8. The CDR3, as DNA: TGTGCCAGCAGCCGTCAGGCTAGCGGTCAAGAGACCCAGTACTTC. As protein: CASSRQASGQETQYF.

V and J are TRBV28 and TRBJ1-4, with 10 bases identical to TRBD1. J was trimmed by 3 bases and V by 6 bases; bases with no gene match: 10. The CDR3 sequence is 17 residues long. CDR1 is MDHEN and CDR2 is SYDVKM in the germline V gene. The DNA of the CDR3 is TGTGCCAGCAGCCGAATGACAGGGGGCATAGCTAATGAAAAACTGTTTTTT. As protein: CASSRMTGGIANEKLFF.

The chain couples TRBV2 to TRBJ2-5, with TRBD1 matching 8 bases. Germline CDR1 reads SNHLY; CDR2 reads FYNNEI. The CDR3 sequence is 14 residues long. V gave up 5 bases and J gave up 5 bases; unmatched junction bases: 7. CDR3 in DNA: TGTGCCAGCAGTAGGCAGGGGGCCGAGGAGACCCAGTACTTC. It encodes CASSRQGAEETQYF. Using reference TRBV2 and TRBJ2-5 for the parts outside the CDR3, the full variable domain is EPEVTQTPSHQVTQMGQEVILRCVPISNHLYFYWYRQILGQKVEFLVSFYNNEISEKSEIFDDQFSVERPDGSNFTLKIRSTKLEDSAMYFCASSRQGAEETQYFGPGTRLLVL.

Here the CDR3 DNA reads TGTGCCAGCTCACGTCTAGGGGGCACAGATACGCAGTATTTT. Amino acids: CASSRLGGTDTQYF. V usage is TRBV18 and J usage is TRBJ2-3; TRBD1 might be the D (5 bases). Trimming shortened V by 4 bases and J by 1 base, and 9 bases separated the two germline ends. CDR1 and CDR2 from the germline V gene are KGHSH and LQKENI. The CDR3 runs to 14 residues.

The chain has TRBV20-1 and TRBJ1-1, with D maybe TRBD1 (5 bases). This CDR3 is 11 amino acids long. Trimming removed 1 base at V and 10 bases at J, with 10 bases between. Germline V CDR1 and CDR2: DFQATT, SNEGSKA (reference sequence). For the CDR3, the DNA is TGCAGTGCTAGAGTGGGGGGGGGAGCTTTCTTT. It translates to CSARVGGGAFF.

The rearrangement uses TRBV5-1 and TRBJ1-4; D remains unclear. The length of the CDR3 is 13 residues. The V and J ends lost 7 bases and 8 bases respectively, with 15 bases between them. CDR1 and CDR2 from the germline V gene are SGHRS and YFSETQ. CDR3 protein: CASALLLGEKLFF. Written as DNA, the CDR3 is TGCGCCAGCGCCCTCCTTCTCGGGGAAAAACTGTTTTTT.

This clone was detected once. The chain combines TRBV9 with TRBJ2-7, with D perhaps TRBD2 (5 bases). Germline V gives CDR1 SGDLS, CDR2 YYNGEE. This CDR3 is built from 13 residues. V lost 0 bases, J lost 5 bases, and 9 bases lay in between. The DNA for the CDR3 is TGTGCCAGCAGCGTAGGAGGGCCCGACGAGCAGTACTTC. Protein product: CASSVGGPDEQYF.

This clone has a handful of counts. The rearrangement joins TRBV7-2 to TRBJ2-2; TRBD2 matches 10 bases. Trimming removed 3 bases from V and 4 bases from J; junction bases left unmatched: 5. The V gene's germline CDR1 is SGHTA and CDR2 FQGNSA. This CDR3 is 16 amino acids long. CDR3 amino acids: CASSFASGRSTGELFF. The CDR3 nucleotides are TGTGCCAGCAGCTTCGCTAGCGGGAGATCCACCGGGGAGCTGTTTTTT.

The chain joins TRBV6-5 to TRBJ2-1; TRBD2 aligns across 7 bases. Germline CDR1 and CDR2: MNHEY and SVGAGI. The CDR3 is made up of 15 amino acids. The V and J ends lost 2 bases and 8 bases, in that order; junction bases with no gene match: 9. CDR3: CASSYPGLGVDEQFF. CDR3 coding DNA: TGTGCCAGCAGTTACCCCGGACTAGGGGTCGATGAGCAGTTCTTC.

The rearrangement joins TRBV11-2 to TRBJ2-7; the D is unclear. This CDR3 region has 13 residues. From germline, CDR1 is SGHAT and CDR2 FQNNGV. Deletions cut 0 bases from V and 9 bases from J, with 12 bases between. The CDR3 bases are TGTGCCAGCAGCTTAGACACCTTGAGAAGGCAGTACTTC. Encoded protein: CASSLDTLRRQYF.

The chain links TRBV6-1 to TRBJ1-2; 7 bases are shared with TRBD1. The germline gives CDR1 MNHNS, CDR2 SASEGT. The V and J ends lost 3 bases and 4 bases, in that order; junction bases with no gene match: 8. This CDR3 contains 15 residues. Here the CDR3 DNA reads TGTGCCAGCAGTGAGGCGGCAGGGGGTAGCTATGGCTACACCTTC. Encoded protein: CASSEAAGGSYGYTF.

V usage is TRBV5-1 and J usage is TRBJ1-4, with D possibly TRBD1 on 6 matching bases. Trimming shortened V by 0 bases and J by 3 bases, and 9 bases separated the two germline ends. Germline V gene data show CDR1 as SGHRS and CDR2 as YFSETQ. CDR3 length: 15 residues. CDR3 sequence: CASSLEAGANEKLFF. As DNA, the CDR3 is TGCGCCAGCAGCTTGGAGGCAGGGGCTAATGAAAAACTGTTTTTT.

This rearrangement joins TRBV12-1 to TRBJ2-7; the table's D call of TRBD1 was not tested on the DNA. TRBV12-1 is termed a pseudogene. The CDR3 has 15 residues. CDR3 amino acids: CASSFEGQGKEEQYF. The CDR3 coding sequence is TGTGCCAGCAGCTTTGAGGGACAGGGGAAGGAGGAGCAGTACTTC.

The V and J genes are TRBV20-1 and TRBJ2-1; TRBD1 is a possible D gene (6 bases). V lost 4 bases to trimming and J lost 8 bases, with 6 bases between them. Germline loops: CDR1 DFQATT, CDR2 SNEGSKA (reference sequence). The length of the CDR3 is 10 residues. The CDR3, as DNA: TGCAGTGCTAAGGGGGATGAGCAGTTCTTC. Its translation is CSAKGDEQFF.

V is TRBV2 and J is TRBJ2-5, with TRBD1 matching over 7 bases. This CDR3 contains 14 residues. Germline V lookup: CDR1 SNHLY, CDR2 FYNNEI. V gave up 7 bases and J gave up 2 bases; unmatched junction bases: 7. CDR3 coding DNA: TGTGCCAGCAAGAGACAGGGCGTTCAAGAGACCCAGTACTTC. The encoded protein is CASKRQGVQETQYF.

This clone was seen a few times. The V gene is TRBV5-5, the J gene TRBJ2-7; tentatively, D is TRBD2 (5 bases). The CDR3 has 16 residues. The V gene lost 3 bases and the J gene lost 2 bases, with 18 bases spanning the gap. Germline assignment: CDR1 SGHKS and CDR2 YYEKEE (reference sequence). CDR3 coding DNA: TGTGCCAGCAGCTCACGGATGGGCTCCGGGGCCTACGAGCAGTACTTC. Translation: CASSSRMGSGAYEQYF.

This clone was recorded once. The chain is built from TRBV18 and TRBJ2-5; unclear D gene. The germline CDR1 and CDR2 sequences are KGHSH and LQKENI. Trimming stripped 5 bases from V and 5 bases from J, with 18 bases between. The length of the CDR3 is 15 residues. CDR3 protein: CASSKNHGSRETQYF. The CDR3 DNA reads as TGTGCCAGCTCAAAAAACCACGGGTCGCGGGAGACCCAGTACTTC.

This clone was seen a single time. The chain joins TRBV4-1 to TRBJ2-3, with 8 positions matching TRBD2. Per the germline V gene, CDR1 is MGHRA and CDR2 is YSYEKL. The CDR3 covers 16 residues. V lost 2 bases and J lost 5; bases outside the gene matches: 9. CDR3 sequence: CASSQQPGLGGDTQYF. In DNA, the CDR3 is TGCGCCAGCAGCCAACAGCCGGGACTAGGAGGAGATACGCAGTATTTT.

This clone was counted only a few times. This chain connects TRBV7-9 to TRBJ2-7; 7 nucleotides line up with TRBD1. CDR1 and CDR2 (germline): SEHNR, FQNEAQ (reference sequence). CDR3 length equals 14 residues. Trimming took 3 bases from V and 7 from J; bases not matched to a gene: 9. CDR3 coding DNA: TGTGCCAGCAGCTTCACCGGACAGGACGAAGAGCAGTACTTC. Its protein is CASSFTGQDEEQYF.

The gene calls are TRBV5-4 and TRBJ2-5, with a weak D call TRBD2 (6 bases). The CDR3 runs 16 residues. The germline V gene has CDR1 SGHNT and CDR2 YYREEE (reference sequence). V lost 4 bases and J lost 1, with 17 bases in between. CDR3 residues: CASSPYTGTVQETQYF. CDR3 nucleotide sequence: TGTGCCAGCAGCCCCTACACCGGGACTGTCCAAGAGACCCAGTACTTC.

The V gene is TRBV27, the J gene TRBJ2-7; 7 nucleotides agree with TRBD1. The CDR3 extends over 14 amino acids. V shed 5 bases and J 3 bases; nucleotides not matched to a gene: 7. Germline V CDR1 and CDR2: MNHEY, SMNVEV (reference sequence). This chain's CDR3 is CASSQGQLNYEQYF. In DNA form, the CDR3 reads TGTGCCAGCAGTCAGGGACAGCTCAACTACGAGCAGTACTTC.

This chain uses TRBV9 with TRBJ1-4; 8 bases line up with TRBD1. The CDR3 sequence is 16 residues long. V was pared by 2 bases and J by 2 bases, with 5 bases of the junction left unmatched. CDR1 and CDR2 from the germline V gene are SGDLS and YYNGEE. The CDR3 DNA reads TGTGCCAGCAGCGTCGACAGGGGAGGGACTAATGAAAAACTGTTTTTT. As protein: CASSVDRGGTNEKLFF.

The chain combines TRBV27 with TRBJ2-5; D is unclear. CDR1 is MNHEY and CDR2 is SMNVEV in the germline V gene (reference sequence). CDR3 length: 13 residues. V lost 4 bases and J 4 bases, leaving 10 bases between the germline ends. The CDR3 region is CASSSTQSETQYF. The CDR3 bases are TGTGCCAGCAGTTCCACCCAGTCAGAGACCCAGTACTTC.

The chain uses TRBV20-1 and TRBJ1-1; D is possibly TRBD1 (6 bases). Germline V gives CDR1 DFQATT, CDR2 SNEGSKA (reference sequence). The CDR3 sequence is 11 residues long. CDR3 in amino acids: CIGQSNTEAFF. The CDR3 nucleotides are TGCATCGGACAGAGCAACACTGAAGCTTTCTTT.